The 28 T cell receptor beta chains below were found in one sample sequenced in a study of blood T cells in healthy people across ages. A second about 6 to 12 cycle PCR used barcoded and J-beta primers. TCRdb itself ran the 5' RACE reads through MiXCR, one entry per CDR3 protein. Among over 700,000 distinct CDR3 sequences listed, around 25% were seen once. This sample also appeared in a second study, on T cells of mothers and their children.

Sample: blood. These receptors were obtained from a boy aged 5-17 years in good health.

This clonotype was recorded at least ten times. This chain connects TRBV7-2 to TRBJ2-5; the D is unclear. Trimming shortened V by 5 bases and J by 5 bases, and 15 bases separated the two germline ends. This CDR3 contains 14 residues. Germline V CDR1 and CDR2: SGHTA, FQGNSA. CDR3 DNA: TGTGCCAGCAGCACCGCCGGCGGCGAGGAGACCCAGTACTTC. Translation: CASSTAGGEETQYF. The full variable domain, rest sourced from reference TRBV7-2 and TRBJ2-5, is GAGVSQSPSNKVTEKGKDVELRCDPISGHTALYWYRQSLGQGLEFLIYFQGNSAPDKSGLPSDRFSAERTGGSVSTLTIQRTQQEDSAVYLCASSTAGGEETQYFGPGTRLLVL.

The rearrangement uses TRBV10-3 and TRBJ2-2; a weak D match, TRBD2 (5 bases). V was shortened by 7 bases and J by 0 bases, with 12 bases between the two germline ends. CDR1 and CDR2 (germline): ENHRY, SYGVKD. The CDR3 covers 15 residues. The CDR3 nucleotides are TGTGCCATCACAGAGGGCAGCGCGAACACCGGGGAGCTGTTTTTT. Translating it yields CAITEGSANTGELFF.

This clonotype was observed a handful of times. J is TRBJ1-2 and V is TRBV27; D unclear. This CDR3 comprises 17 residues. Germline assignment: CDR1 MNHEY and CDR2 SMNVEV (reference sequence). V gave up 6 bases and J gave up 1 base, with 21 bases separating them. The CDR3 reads CASSRGGLNLRNYGYTF. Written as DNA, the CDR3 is TGTGCCAGCAGCCGAGGTGGGCTGAACCTTCGTAACTATGGCTACACCTTC.

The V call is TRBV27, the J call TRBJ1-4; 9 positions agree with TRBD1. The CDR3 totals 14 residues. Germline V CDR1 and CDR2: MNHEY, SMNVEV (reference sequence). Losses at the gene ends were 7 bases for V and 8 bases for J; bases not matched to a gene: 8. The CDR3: CASTKQGALEKLFF. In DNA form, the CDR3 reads TGTGCCAGCACCAAACAGGGGGCTTTGGAAAAACTGTTTTTT.

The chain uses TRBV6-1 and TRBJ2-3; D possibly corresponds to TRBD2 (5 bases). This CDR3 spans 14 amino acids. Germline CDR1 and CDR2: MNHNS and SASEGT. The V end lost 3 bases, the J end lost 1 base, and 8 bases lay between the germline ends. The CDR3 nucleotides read TGTGCCAGCAGTGATGGTAGCGGCACAGATACGCAGTATTTT. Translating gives CASSDGSGTDTQYF.

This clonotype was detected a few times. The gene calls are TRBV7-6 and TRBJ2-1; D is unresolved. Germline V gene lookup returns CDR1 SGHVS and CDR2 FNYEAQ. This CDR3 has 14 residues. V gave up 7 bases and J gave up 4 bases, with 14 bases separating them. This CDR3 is CASTSDVGYNEQFF. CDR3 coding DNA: TGTGCCAGCACCTCCGATGTGGGGTACAATGAGCAGTTCTTC.

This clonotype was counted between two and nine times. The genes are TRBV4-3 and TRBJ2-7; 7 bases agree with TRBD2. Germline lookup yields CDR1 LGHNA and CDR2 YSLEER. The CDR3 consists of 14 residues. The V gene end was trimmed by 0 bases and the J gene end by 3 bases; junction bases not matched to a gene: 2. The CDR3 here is CASSQEGLGYEQYF. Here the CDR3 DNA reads TGCGCCAGCAGCCAAGAAGGACTAGGCTACGAGCAGTACTTC.

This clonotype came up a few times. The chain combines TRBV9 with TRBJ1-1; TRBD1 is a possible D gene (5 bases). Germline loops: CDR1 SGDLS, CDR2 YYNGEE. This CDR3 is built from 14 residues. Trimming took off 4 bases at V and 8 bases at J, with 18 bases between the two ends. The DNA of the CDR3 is TGTGCCAGCAGCCCCGATGGGGGATCACGGGAAGCTTTCTTT. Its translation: CASSPDGGSREAFF. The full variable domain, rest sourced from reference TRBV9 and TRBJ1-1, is DSGVTQTPKHLITATGQRVTLRCSPRSGDLSVYWYQQSLDQGLQFLIQYYNGEERAKGNILERFSAQQFPDLHSELNLSSLELGDSALYFCASSPDGGSREAFFGQGTRLTVV.

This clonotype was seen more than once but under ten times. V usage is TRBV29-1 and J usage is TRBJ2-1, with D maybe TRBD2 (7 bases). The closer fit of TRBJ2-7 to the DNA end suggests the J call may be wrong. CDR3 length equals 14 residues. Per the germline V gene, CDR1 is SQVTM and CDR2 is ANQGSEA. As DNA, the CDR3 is TGCAGCGTATCTAGGGGGGGACAAACCTACGAGCAGTACTTC. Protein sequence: CSVSRGGQTYEQYF.

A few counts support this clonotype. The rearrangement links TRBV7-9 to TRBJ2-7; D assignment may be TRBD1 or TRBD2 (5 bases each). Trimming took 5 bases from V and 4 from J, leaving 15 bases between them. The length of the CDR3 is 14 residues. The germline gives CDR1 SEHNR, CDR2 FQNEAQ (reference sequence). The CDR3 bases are TGTGCCAGCAGCGGCAGAGGGGTCTGGTACGAGCAGTACTTC. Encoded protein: CASSGRGVWYEQYF.

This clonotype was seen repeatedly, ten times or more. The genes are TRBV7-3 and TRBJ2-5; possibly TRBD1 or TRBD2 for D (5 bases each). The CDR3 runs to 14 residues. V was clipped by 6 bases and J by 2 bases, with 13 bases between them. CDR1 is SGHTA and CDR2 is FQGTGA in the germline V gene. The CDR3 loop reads CASSLFGGQETQYF. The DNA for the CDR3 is TGTGCCAGCAGTTTATTTGGGGGACAAGAGACCCAGTACTTC.

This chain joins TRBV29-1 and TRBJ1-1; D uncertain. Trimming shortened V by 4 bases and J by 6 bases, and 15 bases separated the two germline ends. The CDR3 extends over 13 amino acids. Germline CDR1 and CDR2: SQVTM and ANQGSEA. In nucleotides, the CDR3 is TGCAGCGTTGCAAACGACATCAACGCTGAAGCTTTCTTT. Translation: CSVANDINAEAFF.

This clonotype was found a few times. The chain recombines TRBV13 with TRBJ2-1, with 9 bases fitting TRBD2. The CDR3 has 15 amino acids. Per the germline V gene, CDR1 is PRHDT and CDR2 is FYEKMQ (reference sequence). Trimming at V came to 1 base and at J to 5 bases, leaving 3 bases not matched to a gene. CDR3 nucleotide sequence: TGTGCCAGCAGCTTAGCCCAGCGGGGGGACAATGAGCAGTTCTTC. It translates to CASSLAQRGDNEQFF. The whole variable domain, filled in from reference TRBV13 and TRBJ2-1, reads AAGVIQSPRHLIKEKRETATLKCYPIPRHDTVYWYQQGPGQDPQFLISFYEKMQSDKGSIPDRFSAQQFSDYHSELNMSSLELGDSALYFCASSLAQRGDNEQFFGPGTRLTVL.

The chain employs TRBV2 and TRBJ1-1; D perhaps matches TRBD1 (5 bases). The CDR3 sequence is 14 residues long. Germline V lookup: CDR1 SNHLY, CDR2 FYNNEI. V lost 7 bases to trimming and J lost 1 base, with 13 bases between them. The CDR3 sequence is CASNPATGNTEAFF. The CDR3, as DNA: TGTGCCAGCAACCCAGCTACAGGGAACACTGAAGCTTTCTTT. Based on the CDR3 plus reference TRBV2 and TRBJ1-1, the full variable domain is EPEVTQTPSHQVTQMGQEVILRCVPISNHLYFYWYRQILGQKVEFLVSFYNNEISEKSEIFDDQFSVERPDGSNFTLKIRSTKLEDSAMYFCASNPATGNTEAFFGQGTRLTVV.

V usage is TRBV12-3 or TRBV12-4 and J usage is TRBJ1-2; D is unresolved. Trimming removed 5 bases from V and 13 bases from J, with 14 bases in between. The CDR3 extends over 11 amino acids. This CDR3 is CASSTSRTLTF. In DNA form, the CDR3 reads TGTGCCAGCAGTACATCCCGGACTCTCACCTTC.

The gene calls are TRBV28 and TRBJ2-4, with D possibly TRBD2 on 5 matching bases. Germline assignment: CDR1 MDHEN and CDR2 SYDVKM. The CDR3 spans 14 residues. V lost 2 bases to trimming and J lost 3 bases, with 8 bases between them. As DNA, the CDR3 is TGTGCCAGCAGTTTACCTCGGGGCAAAAACATTCAGTACTTC. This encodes CASSLPRGKNIQYF.

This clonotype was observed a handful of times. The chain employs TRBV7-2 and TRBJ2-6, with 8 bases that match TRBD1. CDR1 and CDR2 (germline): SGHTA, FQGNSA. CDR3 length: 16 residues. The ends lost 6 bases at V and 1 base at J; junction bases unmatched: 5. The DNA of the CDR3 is TGTGCCAGCAGAGGACAGGGAAAATCTGGGGCCAACGTCCTGACTTTC. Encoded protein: CASRGQGKSGANVLTF.

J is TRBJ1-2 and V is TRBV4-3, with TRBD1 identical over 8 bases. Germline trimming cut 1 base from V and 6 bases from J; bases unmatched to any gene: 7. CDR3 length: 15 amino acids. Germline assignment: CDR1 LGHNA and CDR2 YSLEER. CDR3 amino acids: CASSQGQGLNDGYTF. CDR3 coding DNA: TGCGCCAGCAGCCAAGGACAGGGGTTGAATGATGGCTACACCTTC.

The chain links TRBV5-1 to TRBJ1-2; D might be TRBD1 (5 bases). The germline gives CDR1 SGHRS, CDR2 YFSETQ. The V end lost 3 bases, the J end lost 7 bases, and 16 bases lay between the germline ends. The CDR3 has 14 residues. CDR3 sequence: CASSSRDLSGGYTF. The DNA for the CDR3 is TGCGCCAGCAGCTCTCGGGACTTGAGTGGTGGCTACACCTTC.

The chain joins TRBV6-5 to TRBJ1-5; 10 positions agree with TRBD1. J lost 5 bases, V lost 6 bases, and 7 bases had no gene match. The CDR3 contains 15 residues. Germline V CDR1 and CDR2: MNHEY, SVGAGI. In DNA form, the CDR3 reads TGTGCCAGCAGCCCCGGGACAGGGGAACATCAGCCCCAGCATTTT. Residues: CASSPGTGEHQPQHF.

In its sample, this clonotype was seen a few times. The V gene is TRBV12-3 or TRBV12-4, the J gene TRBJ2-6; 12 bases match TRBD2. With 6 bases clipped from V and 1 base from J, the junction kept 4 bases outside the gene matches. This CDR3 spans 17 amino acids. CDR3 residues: CASSSGLAGSGANVLTF. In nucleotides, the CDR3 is TGTGCCAGCAGCAGCGGACTAGCGGGGTCTGGGGCCAACGTCCTGACTTTC.

In DNA form, the CDR3 reads TGTGCCAGCAGGCAACCGGGACAGGGAGCGAAAGAGCAGTACTTC. The encoded protein is CASRQPGQGAKEQYF. The chain has TRBV5-5 and TRBJ2-1; 9 bases match TRBD1. Judging by the DNA end, TRBJ2-7 fits better; the J call may be wrong. The CDR3 length is 15 residues. Germline loops: CDR1 SGHKS, CDR2 YYEKEE (reference sequence).

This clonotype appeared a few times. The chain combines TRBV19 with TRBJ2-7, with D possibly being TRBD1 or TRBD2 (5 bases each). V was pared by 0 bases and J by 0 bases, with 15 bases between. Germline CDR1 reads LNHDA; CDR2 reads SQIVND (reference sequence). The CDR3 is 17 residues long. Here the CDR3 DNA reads TGTGCCAGTAGTATAGATCTCGCGGCAGGGAGCTCCTACGAGCAGTACTTC. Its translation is CASSIDLAAGSSYEQYF.

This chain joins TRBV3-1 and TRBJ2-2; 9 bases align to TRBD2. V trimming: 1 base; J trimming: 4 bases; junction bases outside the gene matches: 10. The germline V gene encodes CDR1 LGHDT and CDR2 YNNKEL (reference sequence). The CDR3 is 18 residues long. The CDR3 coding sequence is TGTGCCAGCAGCCAAGCTTTCTGGGGACTAGCTGGCACCGGGGAGCTGTTTTTT. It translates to CASSQAFWGLAGTGELFF.

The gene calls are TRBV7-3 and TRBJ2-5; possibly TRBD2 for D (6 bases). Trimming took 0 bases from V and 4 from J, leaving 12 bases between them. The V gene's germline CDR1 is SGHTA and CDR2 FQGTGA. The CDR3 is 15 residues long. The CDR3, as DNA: TGTGCCAGCAGCTTAACGGGGGGATCAGTAGAGACCCAGTACTTC. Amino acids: CASSLTGGSVETQYF.

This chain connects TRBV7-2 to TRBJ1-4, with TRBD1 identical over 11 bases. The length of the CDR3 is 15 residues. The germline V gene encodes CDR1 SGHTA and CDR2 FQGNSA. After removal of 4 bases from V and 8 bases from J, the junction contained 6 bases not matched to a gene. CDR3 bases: TGTGCCAGCAGCTCACCGGACAGGGGGCAGGAAAAACTGTTTTTT. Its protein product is CASSSPDRGQEKLFF. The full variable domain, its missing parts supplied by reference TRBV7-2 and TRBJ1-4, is GAGVSQSPSNKVTEKGKDVELRCDPISGHTALYWYRQSLGQGLEFLIYFQGNSAPDKSGLPSDRFSAERTGGSVSTLTIQRTQQEDSAVYLCASSSPDRGQEKLFFGSGTQLSVL.

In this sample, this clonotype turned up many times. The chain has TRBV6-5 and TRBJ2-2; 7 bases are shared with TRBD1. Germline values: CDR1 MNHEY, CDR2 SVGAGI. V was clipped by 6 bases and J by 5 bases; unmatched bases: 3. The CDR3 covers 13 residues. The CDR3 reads CASSYRGTGELFF. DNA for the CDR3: TGTGCCAGCAGCTACAGGGGTACCGGGGAGCTGTTTTTT.

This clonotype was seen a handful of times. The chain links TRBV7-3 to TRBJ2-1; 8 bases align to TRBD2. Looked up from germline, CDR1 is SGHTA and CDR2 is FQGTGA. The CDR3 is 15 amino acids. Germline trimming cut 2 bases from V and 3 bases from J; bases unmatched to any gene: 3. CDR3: CASSLSGLGYNEQFF. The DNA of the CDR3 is TGTGCCAGCAGCTTATCGGGACTAGGCTACAATGAGCAGTTCTTC.